The clone carrying this TCR beta chain was seen only once. Its matching antigen is unknown. Only in-frame clones appear in the TCRdb table, and some are missing; sequencing was by immunoSEQ multiplex PCR. The data contain some 120,000 clones, roughly 94% of them singletons. Deletions cut 5 bases from V and 7 bases from J, with 21 bases between. CDR3 size: 15 residues. Germline assignment: CDR1 SGHTA and CDR2 FQGNSA. These data are taken from a study of T cell responses to AZD1222 COVID-19 vaccine. Study-wide findings and caveats: White British ancestry dominated among donors, who included more females, and clonal diversity was possibly underestimated. The span of vaccine-associated CD4 TCRs extended across spike, with dominance at 160-218 and 743-854. Repertoire sampling occurred only after the peak T cell response. Variant regions that are unmutated are reportedly the target of nearly half of spike-specific TCRs.

The sequence was collected from an adult in good health. The rearrangement uses TRBV7-2 and TRBJ2-7; D is perhaps TRBD2 (6 bases). Sequenced material: peripheral blood, taken on day 0 of AZD1222 vaccination. This CDR3 is CASSPYGGSRREQYF. The DNA of the CDR3 is TGTGCCAGCAGCCCCTACGGGGGTAGCCGACGTGAGCAGTACTTC.